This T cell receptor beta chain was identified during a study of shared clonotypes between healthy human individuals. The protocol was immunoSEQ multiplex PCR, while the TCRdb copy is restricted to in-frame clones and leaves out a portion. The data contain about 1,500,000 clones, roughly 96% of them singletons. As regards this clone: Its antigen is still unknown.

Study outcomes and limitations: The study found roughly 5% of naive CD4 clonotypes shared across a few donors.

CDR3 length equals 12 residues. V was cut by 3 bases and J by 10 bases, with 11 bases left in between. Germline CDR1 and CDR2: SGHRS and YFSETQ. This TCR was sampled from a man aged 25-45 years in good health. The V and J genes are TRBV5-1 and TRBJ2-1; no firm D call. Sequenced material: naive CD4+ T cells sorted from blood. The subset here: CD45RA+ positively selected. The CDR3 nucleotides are TGCGCCAGCAGCTCCCCCATGGCCGAGCAGTTCTTC. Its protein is CASSSPMAEQFF. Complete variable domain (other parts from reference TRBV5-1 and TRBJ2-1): KAGVTQTPRYLIKTRGQQVTLSCSPISGHRSVSWYQQTPGQGLQFLFEYFSETQRNKGNFPGRFSGRQFSNSRSEMNVSTLELGDSALYLCASSSPMAEQFFGPGTRLTVL.